This T cell receptor beta chain was found in a study of blood T cells in healthy people across ages. Notes on the study in general: The study found TCR beta diversity correlated strongly with naive T cell percentage. Relative to aged donors, long-lived donors carried more naive CD4+ cells and displayed higher diversity.

To note about this clonotype: Antigen specificity is unknown.

The second PCR ran about 6 to 11 cycles with a sample-barcoded 5' primer and J-beta primers. Researchers report that a template-switch adaptor with 12 random nucleotides tagged each cDNA molecule. TCRdb re-analysed the 5' RACE reads in MiXCR, keeping a single row per CDR3 protein. The top ten hold about 20% of the sample, which has some 1 million distinct CDR3 sequences, around 43% seen once. Total RNA amounts of at least 6 micrograms were extracted per sample. The CDR3 consists of 15 residues. Between the trimmed V and J ends, which lost 0 bases and 3 bases, there was a span of 11 bases. Germline V lookup: CDR1 MNHEY, CDR2 SVGEGT.

This receptor was identified in a woman aged 55-75 years in good health. The genes are TRBV6-2 or TRBV6-3 and TRBJ1-2; D ambiguous. The sample comprised blood. This CDR3 reads CASSYSPGIDYGYTF. The CDR3, as DNA: TGTGCCAGCAGTTACTCCCCTGGGATAGACTATGGCTACACCTTC.